This T cell receptor beta chain was sequenced for a study of blood T cell repertoires in COVID-19. Sequencing was performed with immunoSEQ multiplex PCR; in TCRdb, only in-frame clones are kept and a portion is missing. The sample holds 180,000 or so clones, 85% to 90% seen once. The V gene's germline CDR1 is KGHSH and CDR2 LQKENI. V was pared by 8 bases and J by 5 bases, with 9 bases of the junction left unmatched. The CDR3 consists of 14 residues. This chain joins TRBV18 and TRBJ2-7; 10 nucleotides agree with TRBD1. The TCR sequence derives from a man aged 18-30 years with acute or convalescent COVID-19. Input material: peripheral blood. CDR3: CASTTRQGAHEQYF. The CDR3 nucleotides are TGTGCCAGCACAACCCGACAGGGGGCCCACGAGCAGTACTTC.